This T cell receptor (beta chain) was retrieved from a study of identical twins. Germline V gene sequence: CDR1 SGDLS, CDR2 YYNGEE. Trimming stripped 0 bases from V and 7 bases from J, with 7 bases between. The CDR3 totals 12 residues. This clonotype was seen only a few times. TCRdb re-derived calls from the 5' RACE reads in MiXCR, one entry per CDR3 protein. The table shows hundreds of thousands of distinct CDR3 sequences, with approximately 6.1% occurring only once. Sequencing was done on a sample of naive T cells sorted from blood. This chain links TRBV9 with TRBJ1-1; D might be TRBD1 (5 bases). The sequence came from a man aged 18 to 30 in good health. The CDR3 loop is CASSVGRDEAFF. CDR3 bases: TGTGCCAGCAGCGTAGGCAGGGATGAAGCTTTCTTT.